What follows are 22 T cell receptor beta chains derived from one specimen sequenced in a study of blood T cell repertoires in COVID-19. Using immunoSEQ multiplex PCR, the repertoire was profiled, and TCRdb retains in-frame clones only, with some absent. The table shows over 200,000 clones, with 70% to 90% occurring only once. Sequenced sample: PBMCs or T cells enriched from blood (not recorded which). The receptor set was obtained from a woman aged 45-65 years who had recovered from COVID-19.

The rearrangement uses TRBV2 and TRBJ2-5; 10 bases are shared with TRBD2. The V gene end was trimmed by 7 bases and the J gene end by 1 base; junction bases not matched to a gene: 15. The germline CDR1 and CDR2 sequences are SNHLY and FYNNEI. The CDR3 has 18 amino acids. In DNA, the CDR3 is TGTGCCAGCATTAGGCTAGCGGGAGCTAGGGGGCTCCAAGAGACCCAGTACTTC. Its protein product is CASIRLAGARGLQETQYF.

The J gene is TRBJ1-2, the V gene TRBV5-5, with a possible D match to TRBD1 (5 bases). CDR3 size: 15 residues. Germline-derived CDR1 and CDR2 are SGHKS and YYEKEE (reference sequence). Deletions cut 4 bases from V and 4 bases from J, with 17 bases between. The CDR3 nucleotides are TGTGCCAGCAGCCCCCAGGGCAACCCCGGCTATGGCTACACCTTC. Its protein is CASSPQGNPGYGYTF.

The chain joins TRBV28 to TRBJ2-7; 8 bases fit TRBD1. Trimming removed 1 base from V and 6 bases from J; junction bases left unmatched: 5. Germline values: CDR1 MDHEN, CDR2 SYDVKM. This CDR3 region has 14 residues. The CDR3 DNA is TGTGCCAGCAGTTTATTGGACAGGGTTTCCGAGCAGTACTTC. Translation gives CASSLLDRVSEQYF. The variable domain in full, with the rest retrieved from reference TRBV28 and TRBJ2-7, is DVKVTQSSRYLVKRTGEKVFLECVQDMDHENMFWYRQDPGLGLRLIYFSYDVKMKEKGDIPEGYSVSREKKERFSLILESASTNQTSMYLCASSLLDRVSEQYFGPGTRLTVT.

For this clone: At one boundary the junction diverges from the germline segment, which might be a read error. This chain links TRBV10-3 with TRBJ1-5; no firm D call. The length of the CDR3 is 14 residues. Germline values: CDR1 ENHRY, CDR2 SYGVKD. CDR3: CAISELGSSQPQHF. As DNA, the CDR3 is TGTGCCATCAGTGAGTTGGGGAGCAGTCAGCCCCAGCATTTT.

The V gene is TRBV5-4, the J gene TRBJ1-3; D perhaps matches TRBD1 (5 bases). This CDR3 contains 15 residues. Trimming shortened V by 0 bases and J by 8 bases, and 15 bases separated the two germline ends. From germline, CDR1 is SGHNT and CDR2 YYREEE (reference sequence). The CDR3 DNA reads TGTGCCAGCAGCTTGGCCGGGACTCTGGGAGACACCATATATTTT. It translates to CASSLAGTLGDTIYF.

The chain couples TRBV9 to TRBJ2-2, with D possibly TRBD1 on 6 matching bases. The length of the CDR3 is 19 residues. The V gene lost 4 bases and the J gene lost 6 bases, with 28 bases spanning the gap. From germline, CDR1 is SGDLS and CDR2 YYNGEE. The chain's CDR3 is CASSFPLIPGHRDPGELFF. The CDR3 DNA reads TGTGCCAGCAGCTTCCCGCTCATACCGGGCCACAGGGATCCCGGGGAGCTGTTTTTT.

Remarks on this clone: The sample has other DNA sequences that encode this CDR3 too. The V and J genes are TRBV18 and TRBJ2-1; TRBD2 might be the D (5 bases). CDR1 and CDR2 from the germline V gene are KGHSH and LQKENI. The CDR3 is made up of 13 amino acids. V gave up 0 bases and J gave up 5 bases, with 5 bases separating them. CDR3 protein: CASSPPADNEQFF. For the CDR3, the DNA is TGTGCCAGCTCACCACCAGCGGACAATGAGCAGTTCTTC.

The genes are TRBV28 and TRBJ2-1, with 7 bases that match TRBD1. From germline, CDR1 is MDHEN and CDR2 SYDVKM. The J segment lost 5 bases and the V segment lost 2 bases, leaving 3 bases of the junction unmatched. This CDR3 is 14 amino acids long. CDR3 region: CASSLTGAHNEQFF. CDR3 nucleotides: TGTGCCAGCAGTTTAACAGGGGCCCACAATGAGCAGTTCTTC. Combining the CDR3 with reference TRBV28 and TRBJ2-1 gives the whole variable domain DVKVTQSSRYLVKRTGEKVFLECVQDMDHENMFWYRQDPGLGLRLIYFSYDVKMKEKGDIPEGYSVSREKKERFSLILESASTNQTSMYLCASSLTGAHNEQFFGPGTRLTVL.

The chain couples TRBV12-3 or TRBV12-4 to TRBJ1-1; TRBD1 is a possible D gene (5 bases). The CDR3 is made up of 13 amino acids. The V gene lost 5 bases and the J gene lost 6 bases, with 13 bases spanning the gap. The CDR3 DNA is TGTGCCAGCAGTCAGGGCCCAGCCCCTGAAGCTTTCTTT. Its protein is CASSQGPAPEAFF.

The chain recombines TRBV2 with TRBJ2-2, with D uncertain. The ends were cut back, 6 bases at V and 2 bases at J, with 16 bases in the middle. CDR1 and CDR2 (germline): SNHLY, FYNNEI. The CDR3 length is 16 residues. CDR3 amino acids: CASSWARSGNTGELFF. The CDR3 DNA reads as TGTGCCAGCAGCTGGGCCCGAAGTGGTAACACCGGGGAGCTGTTTTTT.

This chain joins TRBV7-3 and TRBJ1-5; no definite D call. The CDR3 extends over 15 amino acids. Germline CDR1 reads SGHTA; CDR2 reads FQGTGA. The germline V and J ends were trimmed by 3 bases and 4 bases, with 13 bases remaining between them. In DNA form, the CDR3 reads TGTGCCAGCAGCTTTGGAACTAGGGAAAATCAGCCCCAGCATTTT. Its protein product is CASSFGTRENQPQHF.

In this sample, this clone turned up a few times. The chain employs TRBV13 and TRBJ1-5; 10 bases fit TRBD1. The junction had 3 bases not matched to a gene; V was cut back by 0 bases and J by 7 bases. The V gene's germline CDR1 is PRHDT and CDR2 FYEKMQ (reference sequence). The CDR3 loop spans 15 amino acids. CDR3 residues: CASSLGETGGQPQHF. The CDR3 coding sequence is TGTGCCAGCAGCTTAGGGGAGACAGGGGGCCAGCCCCAGCATTTT.

The V and J genes are TRBV5-1 and TRBJ2-3; TRBD2 is a possible D gene (7 bases). This CDR3 comprises 15 residues. Germline V gene data show CDR1 as SGHRS and CDR2 as YFSETQ. The V gene lost 6 bases and the J gene lost 4 bases, with 18 bases spanning the gap. This CDR3 is CASKVMGGRADTQYF. The CDR3 DNA reads TGCGCCAGCAAGGTCATGGGGGGGCGCGCAGATACGCAGTATTTT.

The chain is built from TRBV6-5 and TRBJ1-2; D might be TRBD1 (5 bases). This CDR3 is built from 12 residues. Germline V CDR1 and CDR2: MNHEY, SVGAGI. The germline V and J ends were trimmed by 8 bases and 4 bases, with 11 bases remaining between them. DNA for the CDR3: TGTGCCAGCGCCCGGGACTTCTATGGCTACACCTTC. The encoded protein is CASARDFYGYTF.

The chain joins TRBV28 to TRBJ1-1, with unresolved D. The CDR3 covers 13 residues. The germline V gene encodes CDR1 MDHEN and CDR2 SYDVKM. The germline V and J ends were trimmed by 2 bases and 5 bases, with 9 bases remaining between them. CDR3: CASSLSSRTEAFF. DNA for the CDR3: TGTGCCAGCAGTTTAAGCTCCAGGACTGAAGCTTTCTTT.

The V call is TRBV5-1, the J call TRBJ2-7; possibly TRBD2 for D (6 bases). The CDR3 totals 13 residues. V lost 4 bases, J lost 3 bases, and 11 bases lay in between. CDR1 SGHRS and CDR2 YFSETQ come from the germline V gene. CDR3 region: CASSAASDYEQYF. The CDR3 DNA follows: TGCGCCAGCAGCGCCGCTAGCGACTACGAGCAGTACTTC. The full variable domain, its missing parts supplied by reference TRBV5-1 and TRBJ2-7, is KAGVTQTPRYLIKTRGQQVTLSCSPISGHRSVSWYQQTPGQGLQFLFEYFSETQRNKGNFPGRFSGRQFSNSRSEMNVSTLELGDSALYLCASSAASDYEQYFGPGTRLTVT.

This chain links TRBV9 with TRBJ2-3; 15 bases line up with TRBD2. The V and J ends lost 3 bases and 6 bases, in that order; junction bases with no gene match: 2. Germline assignment: CDR1 SGDLS and CDR2 YYNGEE. CDR3 length: 15 residues. DNA of the CDR3: TGTGCCAGCAGCGGGACTAGCGGGAGGGGTGATACGCAGTATTTT. Amino acids: CASSGTSGRGDTQYF.

This chain uses TRBV6-1 with TRBJ2-7, with 8 bases matching TRBD1. The germline gives CDR1 MNHNS, CDR2 SASEGT. The CDR3 has 16 amino acids. V lost 4 bases and J lost 2; bases outside the gene matches: 10. CDR3 region: CASSVSPGQVAYEQYF. The CDR3 nucleotides are TGTGCCAGCAGTGTTTCCCCGGGACAGGTAGCCTACGAGCAGTACTTC.

The CDR3 DNA follows: TGTGCCAGCAGCCAAGATTACGGTAGCGGAAACACCGGGGAGCTGTTTTTT. Translated, it gives CASSQDYGSGNTGELFF. The chain links TRBV3-1 (or the pseudogene TRBV3-2) to TRBJ2-2; tentatively, D is TRBD2 (6 bases). Trimming removed 0 bases at V and 2 bases at J, with 13 bases between. The V gene's germline CDR1 is LGHDT and CDR2 YNNKEL (reference sequence). The CDR3 contains 17 residues.

This chain joins TRBV28 and TRBJ1-2; D is perhaps TRBD1 (6 bases). V gave up 5 bases and J gave up 2 bases, with 12 bases separating them. Germline loops: CDR1 MDHEN, CDR2 SYDVKM. The CDR3 runs to 14 residues. The CDR3 region is CASSLSDRNYGYTF. CDR3 bases: TGTGCCAGCAGTCTTTCGGACAGAAACTATGGCTACACCTTC.

The rearrangement uses TRBV20-1 and TRBJ2-1; TRBD2 matches 9 bases. V shed 6 bases, J shed 10 bases, and the junction held 4 bases outside the gene matches. CDR1 is DFQATT and CDR2 is SNEGSKA in the germline V gene (reference sequence). The CDR3 length is 11 residues. The CDR3 DNA reads TGCAGTGCCACCAGCGGGAGGGAGCAGTTCTTC. This gives the protein CSATSGREQFF.

This clone was seen a handful of times. The chain joins TRBV5-8 to TRBJ2-3; 9 positions match TRBD1. With V trimmed by 4 bases and J by 1 base, 10 bases remained unmatched. The CDR3 extends over 17 amino acids. The V gene's germline CDR1 is SGHTS and CDR2 YDEGEE. CDR3 loop: CASSERTGEVGTDTQYF. DNA of the CDR3: TGTGCCAGCAGCGAGAGGACAGGGGAGGTTGGCACAGATACGCAGTATTTT.